Below, 15 T cell receptor beta chains from the same sample are listed, as sequenced in a study of cytomegalovirus exposure and HLA in healthy donors. The PCR had 60 Vbeta and 13 Jbeta primers. Generated by immunoSEQ multiplex PCR, the TCRdb table keeps only in-frame clones and is missing some. Here the sample spans about 100,000 clones, about 80% being singletons. What was sequenced was PBMCs. These receptors were taken from a man aged 35 to 55 in good health and CMV-seropositive.

The J gene is TRBJ1-2, the V gene TRBV6-4; 11 bases line up with TRBD1. The CDR3 has 16 residues. V gave up 0 bases and J gave up 1 base; unmatched junction bases: 1. Germline CDR1 MRHNA, CDR2 SNTAGT. This chain's CDR3 is CASSDSGTGGNYGYTF. CDR3 sequence (DNA): TGTGCCAGCAGTGACTCGGGGACAGGGGGTAACTATGGCTACACCTTC.

This clone was recorded a few times. The chain links TRBV5-4 to TRBJ2-2; D gene ambiguous. CDR3 length: 15 residues. In germline, CDR1 is SGHNT, CDR2 YYREEE (reference sequence). Trimming took off 4 bases at V and 6 bases at J, with 16 bases between the two ends. The DNA for the CDR3 is TGTGCCAGCAGCCGAGCCGACATCCCCCCCGGGGAGCTGTTTTTT. It encodes CASSRADIPPGELFF.

V is TRBV5-1 and J is TRBJ2-3; 11 bases fit TRBD2. The trim removed 4 bases at V and 5 bases at J, leaving 9 bases unmatched. The CDR3 consists of 16 residues. The V gene's germline CDR1 is SGHRS and CDR2 YFSETQ. The CDR3 DNA sequence: TGCGCCAGCAGCCGCTTTAGCGGGGGGGCGGGAGATACGCAGTATTTT. It specifies CASSRFSGGAGDTQYF.

V gene TRBV27 combines with J gene TRBJ2-3, with 10 bases identical to TRBD1. Trimming at V came to 4 bases and at J to 5 bases, leaving 6 bases not matched to a gene. This CDR3 has 15 residues. In germline, CDR1 is MNHEY, CDR2 SMNVEV (reference sequence). The CDR3 is CASSSPGQGLDTQYF. The CDR3 nucleotides are TGTGCCAGCAGTTCCCCGGGACAGGGGTTAGATACGCAGTATTTT.

This clone was recorded a few times. This chain uses TRBV5-5 with TRBJ2-7; 9 bases agree with TRBD1. Germline CDR1 and CDR2: SGHKS and YYEKEE (reference sequence). V lost 2 bases to trimming and J lost 5 bases; unmatched junction nucleotides: 11. The CDR3 totals 16 residues. CDR3 nucleotide sequence: TGTGCCAGCAGCTTAATGCCGGGACAGGGTGGGAACGAGCAGTACTTC. It codes for CASSLMPGQGGNEQYF.

The genes are TRBV9 and TRBJ1-5, with TRBD1 matching over 10 bases. Germline-derived CDR1 and CDR2 are SGDLS and YYNGEE. This CDR3 is built from 16 residues. The trim removed 2 bases at V and 3 bases at J, leaving 5 bases unmatched. This CDR3 reads CASSVGGQGNNQPQHF. The CDR3 DNA reads TGTGCCAGCAGCGTTGGGGGACAGGGGAACAATCAGCCCCAGCATTTT.

The rearrangement uses TRBV29-1 and TRBJ2-3; 7 bases line up with TRBD2. V trimming: 3 bases; J trimming: 4 bases; junction bases outside the gene matches: 22. The V gene's germline CDR1 is SQVTM and CDR2 ANQGSEA. CDR3 length equals 19 residues. In DNA form, the CDR3 reads TGCAGCGTTGAGGTCGGGCCCCGGGCTAGCGGTATGCCGCCAGATACGCAGTATTTT. It specifies CSVEVGPRASGMPPDTQYF.

The J gene is TRBJ1-1, the V gene TRBV7-6; tentatively, D is TRBD1 (6 bases). V was pared by 0 bases and J by 6 bases, with 8 bases between. The germline CDR1 and CDR2 sequences are SGHVS and FNYEAQ. This CDR3 comprises 13 residues. The CDR3 region is CASSLASGAEAFF. For the CDR3, the DNA is TGTGCCAGCAGCTTAGCTTCAGGGGCTGAAGCTTTCTTT.

The chain is built from TRBV2 and TRBJ2-5; 8 bases match TRBD2. The germline CDR1 and CDR2 sequences are SNHLY and FYNNEI. This CDR3 region has 17 residues. Unmatched junction bases numbered 15, after V lost 2 bases and J lost 7 bases. CDR3 sequence reads: CASSEFGEAGGGGTQYF. The CDR3 bases are TGTGCCAGCAGTGAATTTGGGGAGGCGGGAGGAGGGGGGACCCAGTACTTC.

This sequence joins TRBV6-1 and TRBJ2-7, with D possibly TRBD2 on 6 matching bases. Per germline, CDR1 MNHNS and CDR2 SASEGT. Trimming cost V 6 bases and J 2 bases, with 14 bases left between them. CDR3 length equals 14 residues. DNA of the CDR3: TGTGCCAGCAGGCGGGAAGGGCACCCCTACGAGCAGTACTTC. Translated: CASRREGHPYEQYF.

The chain joins TRBV19 to TRBJ1-6; 7 nucleotides match TRBD1. In germline, CDR1 is LNHDA, CDR2 SQIVND (reference sequence). This CDR3 is 19 amino acids long. With V trimmed by 4 bases and J by 2 bases, 14 bases remained unmatched. The CDR3, as DNA: TGTGCCAGTAGTAGCGACGGCAGGGGGTCGATCGCCTATAATTCACCCCTCCACTTT. Translation gives CASSSDGRGSIAYNSPLHF.

In DNA form, the CDR3 reads TGCAGCGTTTTCGAAGGATCCAGGGCAGAGGCTGAAGCTTTCTTT. Translated: CSVFEGSRAEAEAFF. This chain links TRBV29-1 with TRBJ1-1, with D possibly being TRBD1 (5 bases). V lost 5 bases and J 6 bases, leaving 22 bases between the germline ends. This CDR3 region has 15 residues. The V gene's germline CDR1 is SQVTM and CDR2 ANQGSEA.

This clone is a singleton in its sample. The identical CDR3 is also encoded by other nucleotide sequences in the sample. This chain uses TRBV5-1 with TRBJ2-3, with 10 bases that match TRBD1. This CDR3 comprises 14 residues. Per germline, CDR1 SGHRS and CDR2 YFSETQ. V trimming: 3 bases; J trimming: 3 bases; junction bases outside the gene matches: 1. CDR3 in amino acids: CASSSGQGTDTQYF. In DNA, the CDR3 is TGCGCCAGCAGCTCGGGACAGGGGACAGATACGCAGTATTTT.

The V gene is TRBV4-2, the J gene TRBJ1-2; 10 nucleotides align to TRBD1. Germline assignment: CDR1 LGHNA and CDR2 YNFKEQ. After removal of 5 bases from V and 4 bases from J, the junction contained 13 bases not matched to a gene. CDR3 size: 17 residues. CDR3 DNA sequence: TGTGCCAGCAGCGAAATTTTATGGGACAGGGGACCCTATGGCTACACCTTC. It is translated as CASSEILWDRGPYGYTF.

A single count supports this clone. The J gene is TRBJ2-7, the V gene TRBV13; D is perhaps TRBD1 (5 bases). Trimming stripped 4 bases from V and 0 bases from J, with 13 bases between. Germline-derived CDR1 and CDR2 are PRHDT and FYEKMQ (reference sequence). The CDR3 consists of 15 residues. CDR3 amino acids: CASSSPTDSSYEQYF. As DNA, the CDR3 is TGTGCCAGCAGCTCCCCGACAGATTCCTCCTACGAGCAGTACTTC.